These 6 T cell receptor beta chains were sequenced from one sample in a study of blood T cell repertoires in COVID-19. Repertoires were generated with immunoSEQ multiplex PCR, while TCRdb's copy carries only in-frame clones and drops some. Of 100,000 to 150,000 clones detected, roughly three quarters appear once; the ten largest clones hold 1.5% to 2%. Sequencing was performed on peripheral blood. Receptors originate from a woman between 65 and 79 years old with acute or convalescent COVID-19.

The chain recombines TRBV3-1 (or the pseudogene TRBV3-2) with TRBJ1-2, with TRBD1 identical over 7 bases. Trimming took 4 bases from V and 5 from J; bases not matched to a gene: 4. The CDR3 length is 13 residues. Germline V gene sequence: CDR1 LGHDT, CDR2 YNNKEL (reference sequence). CDR3 residues: CASSPTGPYGYTF. CDR3 DNA sequence: TGTGCCAGCAGCCCGACAGGGCCTTATGGCTACACCTTC.

The genes are TRBV6-6 and TRBJ2-1; TRBD1 matches 7 bases. V gave up 6 bases and J gave up 5 bases; unmatched junction bases: 10. The CDR3 totals 15 residues. CDR1 and CDR2 from the germline V gene are MNHNY and SVGAGI (reference sequence). The CDR3 DNA reads TGTGCCAGCAGCCGACCGACAGGGCGAGACAATGAGCAGTTCTTC. Its protein product is CASSRPTGRDNEQFF.

The genes are TRBV6-4 and TRBJ1-1; TRBD1 is a possible D gene (6 bases). V was cut by 6 bases and J by 4 bases, with 12 bases left in between. Germline lookup yields CDR1 MRHNA and CDR2 SNTAGT. There are 13 residues in the CDR3. The CDR3 loop is CASRALGGTEAFF. The CDR3 nucleotides are TGTGCCAGCAGGGCCTTAGGGGGCACTGAAGCTTTCTTT.

The rearrangement links TRBV19 to TRBJ1-3; 7 nucleotides line up with TRBD1. The germline V gene has CDR1 LNHDA and CDR2 SQIVND (reference sequence). Trimming cost V 7 bases and J 0 bases; bases outside gene matches: 6. The length of the CDR3 is 15 residues. CDR3 amino acids: CASTLDRYSGNTIYF. The CDR3 DNA sequence: TGTGCCAGTACCCTGGACAGGTACTCTGGAAACACCATATATTTT.

By share, this clone ranks as medium-sized. This chain joins TRBV28 and TRBJ1-5, with TRBD1 as a possible D gene (5 bases). This CDR3 is 13 amino acids long. The V end was cut by 5 bases, the J end by 5 bases, with 10 bases between. Germline CDR1 MDHEN, CDR2 SYDVKM. The CDR3 region is CASSGSRDQPQHF. The CDR3 DNA follows: TGTGCCAGCAGTGGCAGCAGGGATCAGCCCCAGCATTTT.

V usage is TRBV7-9 and J usage is TRBJ2-5; TRBD2 aligns across 7 bases. J gave up 1 base and V 6 bases, and 17 bases lay outside the gene matches. Germline V lookup: CDR1 SEHNR, CDR2 FQNEAQ (reference sequence). The CDR3 sequence is 18 residues long. CDR3 amino acids: CASSPKKQFSGSQETQYF. The DNA for the CDR3 is TGTGCCAGCAGTCCAAAAAAACAGTTTAGCGGGTCCCAAGAGACCCAGTACTTC.